This T cell receptor (beta chain) was captured by sequencing in a study of blood T cell repertoires in COVID-19. The wider study: PBMCs, B-cell-depleted T cells, or T cells provided the cDNA or gDNA that made up the material.

The assay was immunoSEQ multiplex PCR, and TCRdb's table has in-frame clones only and misses some. This sample has around 130,000 clones; roughly 71% occur once, and the top ten carry more than 15%. The CDR3 loop spans 14 amino acids. The J segment lost 8 bases and the V segment lost 1 base, leaving 7 bases of the junction unmatched. Germline V gene sequence: CDR1 LGHDT, CDR2 YNNKEL (reference sequence). In this sample, this clone turned up a few times. Sequenced: peripheral blood. The sequence was collected from an elderly man with acute or convalescent COVID-19. The chain is built from TRBV3-1 (or the pseudogene TRBV3-2) and TRBJ1-1, with 7 bases aligning to TRBD1. DNA for the CDR3: TGTGCCAGCAGCCAAGGAGAGGGGGCGGGAGAAGCTTTCTTT. It codes for CASSQGEGAGEAFF.